Below, 21 T cell receptor beta chains from the same sample are listed, as sequenced in a study of blood T cell repertoires in COVID-19. Here immunoSEQ multiplex PCR was the method, and the copy in TCRdb shows in-frame clones only, minus some. The sample carries tens of thousands of clones, 88% recorded once. Sequencing was performed on peripheral blood. The receptor set was obtained from a man aged 50-59 years with active COVID-19.

The chain combines TRBV2 with TRBJ1-5; weak D call: TRBD1 (5 bases). Trimming took off 4 bases at V and 0 bases at J, with 13 bases between the two ends. The V gene's germline CDR1 is SNHLY and CDR2 FYNNEI. CDR3 length: 16 amino acids. CDR3 loop: CASSVTPGNSNQPQHF. In nucleotides, the CDR3 is TGTGCCAGCAGTGTTACCCCAGGGAATAGCAATCAGCCCCAGCATTTT.

The chain combines TRBV7-2 with TRBJ2-5, with 10 bases that match TRBD2. Trimming took 5 bases from V and 3 from J; bases not matched to a gene: 12. The CDR3 sequence is 17 residues long. Germline V CDR1 and CDR2: SGHTA, FQGNSA. CDR3 sequence (DNA): TGTGCCAGCAGCCCTAAAGGAGGGCTAGCGGGGGAAGAGACCCAGTACTTC. This translates into CASSPKGGLAGEETQYF.

The chain is built from TRBV9 and TRBJ1-6, with D perhaps TRBD1 (6 bases). Looked up from germline, CDR1 is SGDLS and CDR2 is YYNGEE. This CDR3 is built from 13 residues. The germline V and J ends were trimmed by 4 bases and 12 bases, with 14 bases remaining between them. The CDR3 DNA reads TGTGCCAGCAGCTCGTCAGGGGCAGGACCCCTCCACTTT. The encoded protein is CASSSSGAGPLHF.

CDR3 DNA sequence: TGCGCCAGCAGCTCCGCCGGGACATATAACACTGAAGCTTTCTTT. As protein: CASSSAGTYNTEAFF. The genes are TRBV5-1 and TRBJ1-1, with D possibly TRBD1 on 6 matching bases. This CDR3 contains 15 residues. Trimming removed 3 bases from V and 2 bases from J, with 14 bases in between. The germline CDR1 and CDR2 sequences are SGHRS and YFSETQ.

The chain couples TRBV2 to TRBJ2-7; maybe TRBD1 (6 bases). The CDR3 is 13 residues long. CDR1 is SNHLY, CDR2 FYNNEI, per germline. Trimming took off 4 bases at V and 3 bases at J, with 10 bases between the two ends. The CDR3 is CASSVVRGYEQYF. The CDR3 DNA reads as TGTGCCAGCAGTGTGGTCAGGGGCTACGAGCAGTACTTC.

This chain joins TRBV2 and TRBJ2-2, with 7 bases aligning to TRBD2. Germline V gene lookup returns CDR1 SNHLY and CDR2 FYNNEI. J was trimmed by 1 base and V by 1 base; bases with no gene match: 0. The CDR3 extends over 15 amino acids. CDR3 amino acids: CASSEVAGNTGELFF. The CDR3 DNA follows: TGTGCCAGCAGTGAAGTAGCGGGGAACACCGGGGAGCTGTTTTTT.

This clone was counted a single time. CDR3 sequence (DNA): TGTGCCAGCAGCTTGCCTAGCGGGAGTGGGGTAGGACACAATGAGCAGTTCTTC. Translated, it gives CASSLPSGSGVGHNEQFF. This chain connects TRBV5-4 to TRBJ2-1, with 10 bases lining up with TRBD2. Germline V gene lookup returns CDR1 SGHNT and CDR2 YYREEE (reference sequence). The CDR3 is made up of 18 amino acids. V was pared by 1 base and J by 5 bases, with 12 bases of the junction left unmatched. Full variable domain (remainder filled in from reference TRBV5-4 and TRBJ2-1): ETGVTQSPTHLIKTRGQQVTLRCSSQSGHNTVSWYQQALGQGPQFIFQYYREEENGRGNFPPRFSGLQFPNYSSELNVNALELDDSALYLCASSLPSGSGVGHNEQFFGPGTRLTVL.

The count of this clone is one. In DNA, the CDR3 is TGTGCCAGCAGCCGCTCCGGTGAAGTTGGCGGAGCTTTCTTT. This encodes CASSRSGEVGGAFF. The chain is built from TRBV3-1 (or the pseudogene TRBV3-2) and TRBJ1-1; D gene unclear. There are 14 residues in the CDR3. V was cut by 4 bases and J by 10 bases, with 19 bases left in between. Germline loops: CDR1 LGHDT, CDR2 YNNKEL (reference sequence).

The genes are TRBV27 and TRBJ1-2; weak D call: TRBD1 (5 bases). V lost 4 bases, J lost 2 bases, and 20 bases lay in between. Germline CDR1 and CDR2: MNHEY and SMNVEV (reference sequence). This CDR3 spans 17 amino acids. CDR3 loop: CASSYTGLRDSNYGYTF. CDR3 coding DNA: TGTGCCAGCAGTTATACGGGACTCCGCGATTCCAACTATGGCTACACCTTC.

The CDR3 protein is CATSDLLAGGGETQYF. The CDR3 DNA follows: TGTGCCACCAGTGATTTGCTAGCGGGGGGTGGGGAGACCCAGTACTTC. This chain connects TRBV24-1 to TRBJ2-5; 11 bases are a match to TRBD2. Germline V gives CDR1 KGHDR, CDR2 SFDVKD. This CDR3 region has 16 residues. Unmatched junction bases numbered 4, after V lost 0 bases and J lost 5 bases.

The V and J genes are TRBV25-1 and TRBJ1-1; 8 bases are shared with TRBD1. The CDR3 covers 12 residues. V shed 4 bases and J 11 bases; nucleotides not matched to a gene: 6. CDR1 is MGHDK and CDR2 is SYGVNS in the germline V gene. CDR3 protein: CASSGQGWVAFF. CDR3 bases: TGTGCCAGCAGTGGACAGGGGTGGGTGGCTTTCTTT.

The rearrangement links TRBV27 to TRBJ2-2; possibly TRBD2 for D (6 bases). Germline V lookup: CDR1 MNHEY, CDR2 SMNVEV (reference sequence). V dropped 4 bases and J dropped 3 bases, with 12 bases sitting between them. This CDR3 is built from 15 residues. The CDR3 spells CASSWGGVYTGELFF. The CDR3 region has the DNA TGTGCCAGCAGTTGGGGCGGGGTTTACACCGGGGAGCTGTTTTTT.

This clone occurred once. J is TRBJ2-5 and V is TRBV28; TRBD2 might be the D (6 bases). The ends were cut back, 4 bases at V and 5 bases at J, with 14 bases in the middle. CDR3 length: 14 residues. Germline CDR1 MDHEN, CDR2 SYDVKM. For the CDR3, the DNA is TGTGCCAGCAGTTCAGGAGGGAGAGGGGAGACCCAGTACTTC. Its protein product is CASSSGGRGETQYF. Full variable domain (remainder filled in from reference TRBV28 and TRBJ2-5): DVKVTQSSRYLVKRTGEKVFLECVQDMDHENMFWYRQDPGLGLRLIYFSYDVKMKEKGDIPEGYSVSREKKERFSLILESASTNQTSMYLCASSSGGRGETQYFGPGTRLLVL.

The CDR3 sequence is CASSYSMTGREAFF. Here the CDR3 DNA reads TGTGCCAGCAGTTACTCGATGACAGGGCGGGAAGCTTTCTTT. This rearrangement joins TRBV6-5 to TRBJ1-1, with 7 bases identical to TRBD1. Germline lookup yields CDR1 MNHEY and CDR2 SVGAGI. The CDR3 loop spans 14 amino acids. J lost 8 bases, V lost 0 bases, and 6 bases had no gene match.

The chain joins TRBV27 to TRBJ1-5, with 7 bases fitting TRBD1. The CDR3 contains 16 residues. CDR1 MNHEY and CDR2 SMNVEV come from the germline V gene (reference sequence). With V trimmed by 5 bases and J by 2 bases, 9 bases remained unmatched. The CDR3 spells CASSEHRGKGNQPQHF. The CDR3 DNA reads TGTGCCAGCAGTGAACACAGGGGTAAGGGCAATCAGCCCCAGCATTTT.

The V gene is TRBV4-3, the J gene TRBJ2-2, with 11 bases aligning to TRBD2. Losses at the gene ends were 1 base for V and 2 bases for J; bases not matched to a gene: 6. In germline, CDR1 is LGHNA, CDR2 YSLEER. The length of the CDR3 is 18 residues. In DNA form, the CDR3 reads TGCGCCAGCAGCCAAGGTTCTAGCGGGGGGACCAACACCGGGGAGCTGTTTTTT. Translating it yields CASSQGSSGGTNTGELFF.

This sequence joins TRBV5-1 and TRBJ2-7; D unresolved. The CDR3 contains 15 residues. From germline, CDR1 is SGHRS and CDR2 YFSETQ. Between the trimmed V and J ends, which lost 0 bases and 0 bases, there was a span of 10 bases. The CDR3 coding sequence is TGCGCCAGCAGCTTGGTGTTGCGGAACTCCTACGAGCAGTACTTC. Its protein is CASSLVLRNSYEQYF.

This rearrangement joins TRBV2 to TRBJ1-5; D is uncertain. CDR1 and CDR2 from the germline V gene are SNHLY and FYNNEI. Deletions cut 6 bases from V and 2 bases from J, with 11 bases between. This CDR3 is 14 amino acids long. As DNA, the CDR3 is TGTGCCAGCAGGCCCCCCGGGGGCAATCAGCCCCAGCATTTT. It yields the protein CASRPPGGNQPQHF.

The chain has TRBV29-1 and TRBJ1-1, with a tentative D call TRBD1 (6 bases). The germline V gene has CDR1 SQVTM and CDR2 ANQGSEA. V lost 7 bases and J lost 4, with 16 bases in between. CDR3 length equals 13 residues. CDR3 in DNA: TGCAGCGGAAGCGGACAGCTAGCCACTGAAGCTTTCTTT. This gives the protein CSGSGQLATEAFF.

This chain uses TRBV4-3 with TRBJ2-6; D unresolved. Trimming removed 0 bases at V and 2 bases at J, with 8 bases between. This CDR3 region has 16 residues. Germline V gene lookup returns CDR1 LGHNA and CDR2 YSLEER. CDR3 bases: TGCGCCAGCAGCCAAGATCTTAATACTGGGGCCAACGTCCTGACTTTC. Translating gives CASSQDLNTGANVLTF.

The chain has TRBV4-3 and TRBJ1-2; a possible D gene is TRBD1 (6 bases). Germline CDR1 reads LGHNA; CDR2 reads YSLEER. With 3 bases removed from V and 7 bases from J, the gap between germline ends came to 15 bases. The CDR3 loop spans 14 amino acids. The CDR3 nucleotides read TGCGCCAGCAGCCAGCAAGGGGGGGGATTTGGCTACACCTTC. This gives the protein CASSQQGGGFGYTF.